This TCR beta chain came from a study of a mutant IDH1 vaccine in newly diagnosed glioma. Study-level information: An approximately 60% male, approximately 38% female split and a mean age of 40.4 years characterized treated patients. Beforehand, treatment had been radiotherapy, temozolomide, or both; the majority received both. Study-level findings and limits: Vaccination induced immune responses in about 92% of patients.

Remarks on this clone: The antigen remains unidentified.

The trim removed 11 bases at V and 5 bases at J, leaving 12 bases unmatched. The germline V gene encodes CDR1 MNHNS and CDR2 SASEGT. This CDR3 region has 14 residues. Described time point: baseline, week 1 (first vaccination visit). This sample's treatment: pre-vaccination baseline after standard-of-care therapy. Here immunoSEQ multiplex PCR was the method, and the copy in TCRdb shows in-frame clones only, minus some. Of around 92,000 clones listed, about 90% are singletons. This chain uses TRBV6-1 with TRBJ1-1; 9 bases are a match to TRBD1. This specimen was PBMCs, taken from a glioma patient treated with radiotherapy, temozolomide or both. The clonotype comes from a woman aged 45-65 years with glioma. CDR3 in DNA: TGTGCCGAGGGGGCACAGGGGGCAAGGACTGAAGCTTTCTTT. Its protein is CAEGAQGARTEAFF.